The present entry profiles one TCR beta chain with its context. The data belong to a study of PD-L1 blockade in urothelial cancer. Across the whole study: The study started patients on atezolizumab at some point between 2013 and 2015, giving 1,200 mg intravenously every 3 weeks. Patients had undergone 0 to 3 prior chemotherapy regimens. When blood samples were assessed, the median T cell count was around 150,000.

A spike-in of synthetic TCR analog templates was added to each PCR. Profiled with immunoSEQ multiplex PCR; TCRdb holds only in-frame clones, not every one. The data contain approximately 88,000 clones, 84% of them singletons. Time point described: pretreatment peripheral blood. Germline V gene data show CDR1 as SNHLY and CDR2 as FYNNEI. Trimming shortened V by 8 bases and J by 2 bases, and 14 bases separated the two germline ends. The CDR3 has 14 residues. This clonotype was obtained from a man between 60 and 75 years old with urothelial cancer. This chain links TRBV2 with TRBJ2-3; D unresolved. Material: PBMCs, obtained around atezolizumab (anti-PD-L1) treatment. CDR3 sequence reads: CASGEARTTDTQYF. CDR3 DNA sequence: TGTGCCAGCGGGGAAGCGCGTACCACAGATACGCAGTATTTT.